The source of this TCR beta chain is a study of CD8 T cells in Susac syndrome. Sequencing targeted TCR beta in blood CD8+ and CD4+ T cells. It was treatment-naive patients with stable or active relapsing-remitting disease who made up the multiple sclerosis controls. Through negative isolation, CD4+ and CD8+ T cells were obtained, while TEMRA cells were enriched using FACS. V shed 2 bases and J shed 0 bases, with 7 bases lying between them. CDR1 MDHEN and CDR2 SYDVKM come from the germline V gene. The CDR3 has 14 amino acids. cDNA came from approximately 0.5 to 1 ug RNA primed by random hexamers. Via MiXCR, TCRdb re-called the immunoSEQ multiplex PCR reads, giving one row per CDR3 protein. This table has just over 300,000 distinct CDR3 sequences, about 91% appearing once.

Sequenced input: CD4+ T cells from PBMCs. V and J are TRBV28 and TRBJ1-1; the D is unclear. The sequence derives from a human donor with multiple sclerosis. CDR3 in amino acids: CASSLAGMNTEAFF. CDR3 DNA: TGTGCCAGCAGTTTAGCAGGCATGAACACTGAAGCTTTCTTT.